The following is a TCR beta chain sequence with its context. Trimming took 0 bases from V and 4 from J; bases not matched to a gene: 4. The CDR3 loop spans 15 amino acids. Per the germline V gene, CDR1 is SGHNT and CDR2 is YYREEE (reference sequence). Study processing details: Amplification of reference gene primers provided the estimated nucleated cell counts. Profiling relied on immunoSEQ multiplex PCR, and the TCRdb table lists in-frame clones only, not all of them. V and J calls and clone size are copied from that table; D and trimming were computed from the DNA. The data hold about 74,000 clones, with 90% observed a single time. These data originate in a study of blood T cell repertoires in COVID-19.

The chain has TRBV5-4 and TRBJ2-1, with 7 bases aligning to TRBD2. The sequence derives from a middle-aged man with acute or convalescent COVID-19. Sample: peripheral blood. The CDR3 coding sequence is TGTGCCAGCAGCTTGGTTGGGAGGGTGTACAATGAGCAGTTCTTC. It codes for CASSLVGRVYNEQFF.